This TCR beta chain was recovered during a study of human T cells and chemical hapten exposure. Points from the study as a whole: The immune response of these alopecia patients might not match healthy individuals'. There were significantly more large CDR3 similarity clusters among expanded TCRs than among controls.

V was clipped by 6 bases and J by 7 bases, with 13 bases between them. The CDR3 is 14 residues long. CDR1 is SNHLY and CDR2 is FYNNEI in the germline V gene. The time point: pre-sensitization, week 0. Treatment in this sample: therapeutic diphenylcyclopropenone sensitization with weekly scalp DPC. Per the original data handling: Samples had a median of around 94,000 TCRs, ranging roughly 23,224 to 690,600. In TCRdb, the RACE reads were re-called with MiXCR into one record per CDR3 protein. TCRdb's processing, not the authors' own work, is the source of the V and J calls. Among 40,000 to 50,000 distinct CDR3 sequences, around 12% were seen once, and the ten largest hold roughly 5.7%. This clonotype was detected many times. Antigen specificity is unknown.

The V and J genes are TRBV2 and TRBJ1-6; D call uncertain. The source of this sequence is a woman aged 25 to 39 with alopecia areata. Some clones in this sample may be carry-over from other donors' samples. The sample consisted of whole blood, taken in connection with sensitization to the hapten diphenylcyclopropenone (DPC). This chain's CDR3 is CASSAAGDNSPLHF. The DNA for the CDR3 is TGTGCCAGCAGCGCTGCGGGAGACAATTCACCCCTCCACTTT. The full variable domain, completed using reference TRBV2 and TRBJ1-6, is EPEVTQTPSHQVTQMGQEVILRCVPISNHLYFYWYRQILGQKVEFLVSFYNNEISEKSEIFDDQFSVERPDGSNFTLKIRSTKLEDSAMYFCASSAAGDNSPLHFGNGTRLTVT.